This entry concerns a single TCR beta chain. Its target is not known. These data originate in a study of cytomegalovirus exposure and HLA in healthy donors. Study-wide results and caveats: Some segments of the V type, notably TRBV6-2 and TRBV6-3, were excluded as indistinguishable.

CDR1 is SGHAT and CDR2 is FQDESV in the germline V gene (reference sequence). The CDR3 length is 14 residues. V gave up 5 bases and J gave up 6 bases; unmatched junction bases: 8. Both 60 Vbeta primers and 13 Jbeta primers went into the PCR. The data were produced by immunoSEQ multiplex PCR, yet TCRdb's version contains in-frame clones alone and is incomplete. The profile shows about 200,000 clones, roughly 80% of them singletons. Sequenced material: PBMCs. V usage is TRBV11-1 and J usage is TRBJ2-7; TRBD1 aligns across 9 bases. The TCR sequence derives from a woman between 25 and 40 years old in good health and CMV-seronegative. The CDR3 coding sequence is TGTGCCAGCAGCACCCGGACAGGGGAGGGCGAGCAGTACTTC. It codes for CASSTRTGEGEQYF. Full variable domain (rest looked up from reference TRBV11-1 and TRBJ2-7): EAEVAQSPRYKITEKSQAVAFWCDPISGHATLYWYRQILGQGPELLVQFQDESVVDDSQLPKDRFSAERLKGVDSTLKIQPAELGDSAMYLCASSTRTGEGEQYFGPGTRLTVT.